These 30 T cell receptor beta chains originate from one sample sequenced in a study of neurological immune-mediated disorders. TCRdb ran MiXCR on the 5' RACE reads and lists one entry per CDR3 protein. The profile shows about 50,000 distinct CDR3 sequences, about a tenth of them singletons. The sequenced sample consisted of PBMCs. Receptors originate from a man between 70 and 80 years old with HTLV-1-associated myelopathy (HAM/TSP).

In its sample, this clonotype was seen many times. This CDR3 reads CASNVGRSYEQYF. The CDR3 DNA is TGTGCCAGCAACGTAGGACGGTCCTACGAGCAGTACTTC. The V gene is TRBV6-1, the J gene TRBJ2-7; no reliable D call. V shed 7 bases and J shed 1 base, with 11 bases lying between them. From germline, CDR1 is MNHNS and CDR2 SASEGT. This CDR3 has 13 amino acids.

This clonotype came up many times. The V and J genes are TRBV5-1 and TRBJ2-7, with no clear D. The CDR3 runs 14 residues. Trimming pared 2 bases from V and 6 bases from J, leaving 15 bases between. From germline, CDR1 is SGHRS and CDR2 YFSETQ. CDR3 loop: CASSLDPVLREQYF. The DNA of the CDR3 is TGCGCCAGCAGCTTAGACCCCGTGCTGCGCGAGCAGTACTTC.

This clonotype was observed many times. The CDR3 bases are TGCGCCAGCAGCCCCCAAGTGGGAGTTGGGATGAACACTGAAGCTTTCTTT. This gives the protein CASSPQVGVGMNTEAFF. The genes are TRBV5-1 and TRBJ1-1; D gene unclear. The CDR3 is made up of 17 amino acids. Looked up from germline, CDR1 is SGHRS and CDR2 is YFSETQ. The V gene lost 4 bases and the J gene lost 0 bases, with 19 bases spanning the gap.

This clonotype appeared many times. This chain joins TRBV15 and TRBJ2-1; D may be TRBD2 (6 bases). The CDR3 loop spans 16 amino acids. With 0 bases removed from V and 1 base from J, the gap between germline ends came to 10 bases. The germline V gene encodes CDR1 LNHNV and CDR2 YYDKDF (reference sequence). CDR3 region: CATSRDASGSYNEQFF. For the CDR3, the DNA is TGTGCCACCAGCAGAGATGCCAGCGGGTCCTACAATGAGCAGTTCTTC.

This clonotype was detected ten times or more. CDR3 in amino acids: CASSVGLMSTGELFF. CDR3 bases: TGTGCCAGCAGCGTCGGACTAATGAGTACCGGGGAGCTGTTTTTT. The rearrangement uses TRBV9 and TRBJ2-2; tentative D call: TRBD2 (6 bases). Deletions cut 2 bases from V and 5 bases from J, with 13 bases between. This CDR3 region has 15 residues. Per the germline V gene, CDR1 is SGDLS and CDR2 is YYNGEE.

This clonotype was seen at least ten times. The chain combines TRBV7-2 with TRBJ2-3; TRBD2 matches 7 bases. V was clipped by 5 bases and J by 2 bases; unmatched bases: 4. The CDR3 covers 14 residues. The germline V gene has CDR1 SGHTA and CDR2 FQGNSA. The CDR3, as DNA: TGTGCCAGCAGCCCGACTAGCTTCACAGATACGCAGTATTTT. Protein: CASSPTSFTDTQYF.

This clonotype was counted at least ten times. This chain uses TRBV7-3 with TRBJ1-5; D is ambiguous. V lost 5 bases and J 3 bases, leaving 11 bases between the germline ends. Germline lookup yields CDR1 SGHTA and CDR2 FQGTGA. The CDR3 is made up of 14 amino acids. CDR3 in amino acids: CASSPGPVNQPQHF. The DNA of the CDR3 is TGTGCCAGCAGCCCTGGACCGGTCAATCAGCCCCAGCATTTT. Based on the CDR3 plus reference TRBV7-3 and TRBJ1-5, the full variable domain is GAGVSQTPSNKVTEKGKYVELRCDPISGHTALYWYRQSLGQGPEFLIYFQGTGAADDSGLPNDRFFAVRPEGSVSTLKIQRTERGDSAVYLCASSPGPVNQPQHFGDGTRLSIL.

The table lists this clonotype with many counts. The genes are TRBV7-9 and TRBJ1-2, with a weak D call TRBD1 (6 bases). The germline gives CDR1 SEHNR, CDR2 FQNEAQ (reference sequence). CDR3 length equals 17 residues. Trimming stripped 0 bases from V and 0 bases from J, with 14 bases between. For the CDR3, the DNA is TGTGCCAGCAGCTTAGCGTCAGGGGTGGCAGCTAACTATGGCTACACCTTC. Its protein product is CASSLASGVAANYGYTF.

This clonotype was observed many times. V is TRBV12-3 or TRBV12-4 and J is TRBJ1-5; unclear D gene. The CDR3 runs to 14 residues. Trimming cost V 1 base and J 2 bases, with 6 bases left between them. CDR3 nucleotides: TGTGCCAGCAGTTTAGAGACTCGCAATCAGCCCCAGCATTTT. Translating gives CASSLETRNQPQHF.

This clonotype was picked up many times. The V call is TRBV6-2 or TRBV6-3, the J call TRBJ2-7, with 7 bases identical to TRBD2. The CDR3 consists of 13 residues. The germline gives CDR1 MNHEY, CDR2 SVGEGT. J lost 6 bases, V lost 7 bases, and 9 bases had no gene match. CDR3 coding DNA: TGTGCCAGCAAGGGCGGACTAGTCGGCGAGCAGTACTTC. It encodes CASKGGLVGEQYF.

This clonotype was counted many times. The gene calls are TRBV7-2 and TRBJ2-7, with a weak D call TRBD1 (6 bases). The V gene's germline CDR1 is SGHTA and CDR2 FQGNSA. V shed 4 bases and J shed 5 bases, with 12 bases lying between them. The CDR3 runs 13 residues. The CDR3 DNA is TGTGCCAGCAGCTCTACAGGGATCGACGAGCAGTACTTC. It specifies CASSSTGIDEQYF. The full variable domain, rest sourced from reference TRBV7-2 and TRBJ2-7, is GAGVSQSPSNKVTEKGKDVELRCDPISGHTALYWYRQSLGQGLEFLIYFQGNSAPDKSGLPSDRFSAERTGGSVSTLTIQRTQQEDSAVYLCASSSTGIDEQYFGPGTRLTVT.

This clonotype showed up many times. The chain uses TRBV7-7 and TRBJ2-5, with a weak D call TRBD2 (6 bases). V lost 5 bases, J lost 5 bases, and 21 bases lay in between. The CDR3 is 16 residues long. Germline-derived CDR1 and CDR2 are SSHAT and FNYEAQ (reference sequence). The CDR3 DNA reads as TGTGCCAGCAGCCCCATGGGGCAGCCCCGGGGGGAGACCCAGTACTTC. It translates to CASSPMGQPRGETQYF. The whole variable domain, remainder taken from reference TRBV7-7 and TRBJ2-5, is GAGVSQSPRYKVTKRGQDVTLRCDPISSHATLYWYQQALGQGPEFLTYFNYEAQPDKSGLPSDRFSAERPEGSISTLTIQRTEQRDSAMYRCASSPMGQPRGETQYFGPGTRLLVL.

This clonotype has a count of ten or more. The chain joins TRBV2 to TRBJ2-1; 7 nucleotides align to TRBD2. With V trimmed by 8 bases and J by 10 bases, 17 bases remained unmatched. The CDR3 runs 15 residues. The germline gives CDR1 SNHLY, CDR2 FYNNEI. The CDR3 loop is CASRRNGEGLSEQFF. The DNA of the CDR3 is TGTGCCAGCCGTCGAAACGGGGAGGGCCTTTCGGAGCAGTTCTTC.

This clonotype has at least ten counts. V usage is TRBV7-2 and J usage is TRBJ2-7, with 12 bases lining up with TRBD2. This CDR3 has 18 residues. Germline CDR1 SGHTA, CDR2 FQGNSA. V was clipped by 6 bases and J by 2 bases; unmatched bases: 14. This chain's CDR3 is CASSDPTSGRFSPYEQYF. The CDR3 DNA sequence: TGTGCCAGCAGTGACCCGACTAGCGGGAGATTTAGCCCCTACGAGCAGTACTTC.

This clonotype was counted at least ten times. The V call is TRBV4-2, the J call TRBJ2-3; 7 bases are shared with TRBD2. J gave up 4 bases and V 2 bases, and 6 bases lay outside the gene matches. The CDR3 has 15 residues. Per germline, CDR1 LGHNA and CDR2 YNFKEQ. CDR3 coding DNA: TGTGCCAGCAGCCAACCGACTAGCCCGCCAGATACGCAGTATTTT. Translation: CASSQPTSPPDTQYF.

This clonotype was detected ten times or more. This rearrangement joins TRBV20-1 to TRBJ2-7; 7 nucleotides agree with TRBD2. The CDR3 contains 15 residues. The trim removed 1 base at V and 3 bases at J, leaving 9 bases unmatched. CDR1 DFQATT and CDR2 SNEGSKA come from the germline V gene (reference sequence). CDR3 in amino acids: CSARGSGTPRYEQYF. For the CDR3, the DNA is TGCAGTGCTAGAGGGAGCGGGACTCCCCGCTACGAGCAGTACTTC.

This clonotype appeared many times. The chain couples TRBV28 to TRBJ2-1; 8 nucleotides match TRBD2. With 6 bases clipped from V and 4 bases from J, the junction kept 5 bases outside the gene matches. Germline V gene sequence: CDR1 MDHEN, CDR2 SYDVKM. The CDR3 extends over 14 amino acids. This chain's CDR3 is CASRTSAGYNEQFF. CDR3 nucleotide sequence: TGTGCCAGCAGGACTAGCGCGGGTTACAATGAGCAGTTCTTC.

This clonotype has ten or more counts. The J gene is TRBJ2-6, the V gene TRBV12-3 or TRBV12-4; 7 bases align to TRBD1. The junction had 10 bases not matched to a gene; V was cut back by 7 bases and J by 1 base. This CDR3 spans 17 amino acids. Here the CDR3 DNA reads TGTGCCAGCACCGGGACAGCTCCTCTATCTGGGGCCAACGTCCTGACTTTC. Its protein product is CASTGTAPLSGANVLTF.

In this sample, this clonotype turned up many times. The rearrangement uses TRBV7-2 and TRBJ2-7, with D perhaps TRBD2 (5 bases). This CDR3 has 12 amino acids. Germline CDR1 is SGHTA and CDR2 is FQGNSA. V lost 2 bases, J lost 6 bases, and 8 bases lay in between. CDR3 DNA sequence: TGTGCCAGCAGCTTATTCCGGGGCGAGCAGTACTTC. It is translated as CASSLFRGEQYF.

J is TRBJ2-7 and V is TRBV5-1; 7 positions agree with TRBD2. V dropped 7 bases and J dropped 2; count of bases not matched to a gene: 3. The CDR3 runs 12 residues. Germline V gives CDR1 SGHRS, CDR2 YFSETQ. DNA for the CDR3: TGCGCCAGCGGGGGGACTACCTACGAGCAGTACTTC. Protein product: CASGGTTYEQYF.

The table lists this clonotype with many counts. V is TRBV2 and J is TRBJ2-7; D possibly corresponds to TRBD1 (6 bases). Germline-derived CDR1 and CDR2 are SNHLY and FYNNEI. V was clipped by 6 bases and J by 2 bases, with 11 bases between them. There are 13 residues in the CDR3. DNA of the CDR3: TGTGCCAGCAGGCAGGGGTTCGCCTACGAGCAGTACTTC. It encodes CASRQGFAYEQYF.

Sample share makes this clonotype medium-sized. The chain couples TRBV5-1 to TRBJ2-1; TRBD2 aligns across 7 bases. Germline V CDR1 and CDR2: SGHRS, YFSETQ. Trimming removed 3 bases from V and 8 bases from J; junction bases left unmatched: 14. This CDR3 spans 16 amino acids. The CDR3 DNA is TGCGCCAGCAGCTGGTCAGGCGGGAGCGTAAGGGATGAGCAGTTCTTC. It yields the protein CASSWSGGSVRDEQFF. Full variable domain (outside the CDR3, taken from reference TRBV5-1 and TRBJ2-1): KAGVTQTPRYLIKTRGQQVTLSCSPISGHRSVSWYQQTPGQGLQFLFEYFSETQRNKGNFPGRFSGRQFSNSRSEMNVSTLELGDSALYLCASSWSGGSVRDEQFFGPGTRLTVL.

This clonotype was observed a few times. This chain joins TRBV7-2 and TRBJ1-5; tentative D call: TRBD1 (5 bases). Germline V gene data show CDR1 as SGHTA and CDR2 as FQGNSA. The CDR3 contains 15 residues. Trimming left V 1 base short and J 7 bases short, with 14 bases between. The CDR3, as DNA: TGTGCCAGCAGCTTAGATTCGTCGGGGACCCAGCCCCAGCATTTT. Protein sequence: CASSLDSSGTQPQHF.

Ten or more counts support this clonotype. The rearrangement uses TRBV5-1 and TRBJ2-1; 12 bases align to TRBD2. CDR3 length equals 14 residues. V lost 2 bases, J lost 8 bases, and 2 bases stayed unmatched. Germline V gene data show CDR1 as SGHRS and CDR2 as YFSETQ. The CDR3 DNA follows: TGCGCCAGCAGCTTTAGACTAGCGGGAGATGAGCAGTTCTTC. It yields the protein CASSFRLAGDEQFF.

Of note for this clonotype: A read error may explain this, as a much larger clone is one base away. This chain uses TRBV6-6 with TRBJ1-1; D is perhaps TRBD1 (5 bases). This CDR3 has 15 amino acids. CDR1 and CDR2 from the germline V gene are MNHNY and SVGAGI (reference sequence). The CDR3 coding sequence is TGTGCCAGCAGTTATCCCGGGGGAAGGGGCACTGAAGGTTTCTTT. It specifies CASSYPGGRGTEGFF.

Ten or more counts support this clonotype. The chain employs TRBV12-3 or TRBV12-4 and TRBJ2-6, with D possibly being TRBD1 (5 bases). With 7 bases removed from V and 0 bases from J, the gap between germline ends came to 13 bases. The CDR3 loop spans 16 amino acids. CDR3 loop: CASTIRQNSGANVLTF. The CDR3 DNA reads TGTGCCAGCACCATTCGACAGAACTCTGGGGCCAACGTCCTGACTTTC.

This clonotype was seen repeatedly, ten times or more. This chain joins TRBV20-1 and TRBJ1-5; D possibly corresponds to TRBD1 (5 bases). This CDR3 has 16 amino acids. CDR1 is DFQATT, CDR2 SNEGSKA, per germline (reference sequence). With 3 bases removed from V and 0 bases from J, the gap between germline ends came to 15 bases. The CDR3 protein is CSASGRGVYSNQPQHF. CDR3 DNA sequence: TGCAGTGCTAGTGGAAGGGGTGTTTATAGCAATCAGCCCCAGCATTTT.

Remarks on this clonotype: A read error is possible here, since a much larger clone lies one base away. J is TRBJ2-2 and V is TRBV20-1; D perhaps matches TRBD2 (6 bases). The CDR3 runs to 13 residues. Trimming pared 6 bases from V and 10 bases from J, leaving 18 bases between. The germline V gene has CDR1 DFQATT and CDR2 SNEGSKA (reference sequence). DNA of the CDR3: TGCAGTGCCCGGGGGAAAACATCGGCGGAGCTGTTTTTT. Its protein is CSARGKTSAELFF.

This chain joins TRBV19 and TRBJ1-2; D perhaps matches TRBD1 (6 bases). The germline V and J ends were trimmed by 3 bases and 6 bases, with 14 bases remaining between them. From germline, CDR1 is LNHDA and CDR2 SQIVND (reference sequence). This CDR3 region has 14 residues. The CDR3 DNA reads TGTGCCAGTAGTATTCTGGGGGCGATGCATGGCTACACCTTC. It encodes CASSILGAMHGYTF.

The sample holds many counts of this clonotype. The CDR3 region is CASSLSPSGRLDTQYF. CDR3 in DNA: TGTGCCAGCAGTTTATCTCCTAGCGGGAGATTGGATACGCAGTATTTT. The rearrangement links TRBV27 to TRBJ2-3, with 10 positions matching TRBD2. Germline V gives CDR1 MNHEY, CDR2 SMNVEV (reference sequence). V shed 0 bases and J 6 bases; nucleotides not matched to a gene: 6. The CDR3 is made up of 16 amino acids.